This is a list of T cell receptor beta chains from one sample in a study of response to subunit inactivated influenza vaccine. MiXCR, applied by TCRdb to the RT-PCR reads, yields one record per CDR3 protein. This sample has 650,000 to 850,000 distinct CDR3 sequences, with around 13% found just once. This specimen was PBMCs from blood, taken 14 to 15 days before vaccination. The receptors stem from a man aged 45-65 years who received an inactivated influenza vaccine. The CDR3 runs from the conserved cysteine through the conserved F or W. The D gene is left open where the match is weak. The size entry is marked missing in some rows and otherwise reads once, few, many or a size class.

j_gene: TRBJ1-5; abundance: few; d_gene: -; v_gene: TRBV20-1; CDR3nt: TGCAGCGGCTCGGGAGGTAGCAATCAGCCCCAGCATTTT; CDR3aa: CSGSGGSNQPQHF
j_gene: TRBJ2-1; abundance: few; d_gene: TRBD2; v_gene: TRBV2; CDR3nt: TGTGCCAGCAGGCCATGGGGGGAGGGAAGATCTCTGTCGAATGAGCAGTTCTTC; CDR3aa: CASRPWGEGRSLSNEQFF
j_gene: TRBJ2-7; abundance: -; d_gene: TRBD1; v_gene: TRBV4-1; CDR3nt: TGCGCCAGCAGCCTCCAGCAACAGGGGGCATACGAGCAGTACTTC; CDR3aa: CASSLQQQGAYEQYF
j_gene: TRBJ2-5; abundance: many; d_gene: -; v_gene: TRBV6-2/TRBV6-3; CDR3nt: TGTGCCAGCAGTTATGGGGGGCGGGAGACCCAGTACTTC; CDR3aa: CASSYGGRETQYF
j_gene: TRBJ1-2; abundance: many; d_gene: -; v_gene: TRBV2; CDR3nt: TGTGCCAGCGTCCCCGACTATGGCTACACCTTC; CDR3aa: CASVPDYGYTF
j_gene: TRBJ2-6; abundance: few; d_gene: -; v_gene: TRBV25-1; CDR3nt: TGTGCCAGCAGTGCGACAGGCTCTGGGGCCAACGTCCTGACTTTC; CDR3aa: CASSATGSGANVLTF
j_gene: TRBJ2-1; abundance: many; d_gene: -; v_gene: TRBV12-3/TRBV12-4; CDR3nt: TGTGCCAGCAGTCCCCCTGGAGTGCCTGAGCAGTTCTTC; CDR3aa: CASSPPGVPEQFF
j_gene: TRBJ2-7; abundance: few; d_gene: TRBD1; v_gene: TRBV28; CDR3nt: TGTGCCGTCGAACAGGGGGACTACGAGCAGTACTTC; CDR3aa: CAVEQGDYEQYF
j_gene: TRBJ1-6; abundance: few; d_gene: -; v_gene: TRBV6-5; CDR3nt: TGTGCCAGCAGTTACTCGAGATCCACGGGGTCACCCCTCCACTTT; CDR3aa: CASSYSRSTGSPLHF
j_gene: TRBJ2-1; abundance: few; d_gene: TRBD2; v_gene: TRBV20-1; CDR3nt: TGCAGTGCTAGACTAGCGGGGGGGATAAGCTCCTACAATGAGCAGTTCTTC; CDR3aa: CSARLAGGISSYNEQFF
j_gene: TRBJ2-7; abundance: -; d_gene: -; v_gene: TRBV5-5; CDR3nt: TGTGCCAGCAGCTACACCATAGGACAGCCCTGGGACTTC; CDR3aa: CASSYTIGQPWDF
j_gene: TRBJ2-1; abundance: -; d_gene: TRBD2; v_gene: TRBV6-2/TRBV6-3; CDR3nt: TGTGCCAGCAACCCCACGTCGGGACTAAAGGACAATGAGCAGTTCTTC; CDR3aa: CASNPTSGLKDNEQFF